Detailed here is one T cell receptor beta chain. Indicated time point: baseline pretreatment blood. Treatment here: 15 Gy SBRT to primary tumor, nephrectomy 4 weeks later. Blood was sampled at baseline, 2 weeks and 4 weeks after SBRT. Assay: immunoSEQ multiplex PCR; the TCRdb copy retains only in-frame clones and omits some. The table lists about 140,000 clones, 83% of them singletons. These data come from a study of radiation and T cells in renal cell carcinoma. The length of the CDR3 is 14 residues. Germline V CDR1 and CDR2: LGHNA, YSLEER. V lost 0 bases, J lost 5 bases, and 10 bases lay in between. The J gene is TRBJ1-1, the V gene TRBV4-3; TRBD1 is a possible D gene (6 bases). This TCR was sampled from a woman in her forties or fifties with renal cell carcinoma. This specimen consisted of blood, obtained from a patient whose treatment included radiotherapy and nephrectomy. The CDR3 DNA reads TGCGCCAGCAGCCAAGAGGGACAATGGACTGAAGCTTTCTTT. Amino acids: CASSQEGQWTEAFF.